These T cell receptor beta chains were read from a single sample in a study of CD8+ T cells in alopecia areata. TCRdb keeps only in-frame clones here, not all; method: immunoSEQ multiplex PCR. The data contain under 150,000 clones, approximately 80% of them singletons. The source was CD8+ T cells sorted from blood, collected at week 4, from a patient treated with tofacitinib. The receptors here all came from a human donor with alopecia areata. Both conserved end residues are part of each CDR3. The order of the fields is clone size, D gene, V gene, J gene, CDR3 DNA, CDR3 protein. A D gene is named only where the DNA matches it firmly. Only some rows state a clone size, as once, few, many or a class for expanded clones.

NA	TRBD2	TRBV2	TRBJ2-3	TGTGCCAGCACCTGGACTAGCGGTTCCGATACGCAGTATTTT	CASTWTSGSDTQYF
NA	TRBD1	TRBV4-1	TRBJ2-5	TGCGCCAGCAGCCAAGATCTTGCAGGGGGCGAAGAGACCCAGTACTTC	CASSQDLAGGEETQYF
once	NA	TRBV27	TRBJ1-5	TGTGCCAGCAGTTTATCGACAGGTGGGGGAAATCAGCCCCAGCATTTT	CASSLSTGGGNQPQHF
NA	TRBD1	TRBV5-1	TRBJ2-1	TGCGCCAGCAGCCCCGGGACAGGGGGGTACAATGAGCAGTTCTTC	CASSPGTGGYNEQFF
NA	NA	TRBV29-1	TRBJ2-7	TGCAGCGTTGAACCGACAGGTCTCCACGAGCAGTACTTC	CSVEPTGLHEQYF
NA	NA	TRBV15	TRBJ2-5	TGTGCCACCAGCAGAGCGGAGGCCCAGTACTTC	CATSRAEAQYF
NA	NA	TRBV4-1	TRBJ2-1	TGCGCCAGCAGCCAAGGGACCTACGAAGGCAATGAGCAGTTCTTC	CASSQGTYEGNEQFF
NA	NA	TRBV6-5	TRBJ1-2	TGTGCCAGCACGGGGGGCGATGGCTACACCTTC	CASTGGDGYTF
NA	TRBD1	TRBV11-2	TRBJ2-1	TGTGCCAGCAGCTTAGGAGGGACAGGGGCCTACAATGAGCAGTTCTTC	CASSLGGTGAYNEQFF
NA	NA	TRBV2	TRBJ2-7	TGTGCCAGCAGCCCTCTCTACGAGCAGTACTTC	CASSPLYEQYF
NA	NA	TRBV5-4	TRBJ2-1	TGTGCCAGCAATGGCGGGGGCCTCAATGAGCAGTTCTTC	CASNGGGLNEQFF
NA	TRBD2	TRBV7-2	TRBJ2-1	TGTGCCAGCAGCTTATGGTCGGGCGGGGGAGCGGGCGATGAGCAGTTCTTC	CASSLWSGGGAGDEQFF
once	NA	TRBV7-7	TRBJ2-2	TGTGCTAGCAGCCCAGGATCCCCGGGGACCATGAACACCGGGGAGCTGTTTTTT	CASSPGSPGTMNTGELFF
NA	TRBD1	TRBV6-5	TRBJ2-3	TGTGCCAGCATCGCCGAGACAGGGAGCACAGATACGCAGTATTTT	CASIAETGSTDTQYF
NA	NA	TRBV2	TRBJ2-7	TGTGCCAGCAGTGGACAGGAACGGAGGGAGCAGTACTTC	CASSGQERREQYF
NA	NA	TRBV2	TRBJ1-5	TGTGCCAGCAGTGAGTGGGATAGCAATCAGCCCCAGCATTTT	CASSEWDSNQPQHF
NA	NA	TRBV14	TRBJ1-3	TGTGCCAGCAGCCAAGATCAGGGATGGTCTGGAAACACCATATATTTT	CASSQDQGWSGNTIYF
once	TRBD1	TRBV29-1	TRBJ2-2	TGCAGCGTTGAAACCTACGACAGGGTTCGTACCACCGGGGAGCTGTTTTTT	CSVETYDRVRTTGELFF
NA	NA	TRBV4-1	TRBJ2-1	TGCGCCAGCAGCCAAGAAGGGGACGTCGATGAGCAGTTCTTC	CASSQEGDVDEQFF
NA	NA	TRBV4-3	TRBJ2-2	TGCGCCAGCAGCCAAGATCTAGGGGGTAGGGCAACCGGGGAGCTGTTTTTT	CASSQDLGGRATGELFF
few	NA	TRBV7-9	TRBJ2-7	TGTGCCAGCAGCCCCGCAGGGTCCTACGAGCAGTACTTC	CASSPAGSYEQYF
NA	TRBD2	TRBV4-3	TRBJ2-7	TGCGCCAGCAGCCAAGATGGGAACGGGGGGAGCTCCTACGAGCAGTACTTC	CASSQDGNGGSSYEQYF
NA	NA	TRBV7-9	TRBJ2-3	TGTGCCAGCAGCTTTTTCCTGGCCCTCGGCGGTGGAGGCGCAGATACGCAGTATTTT	CASSFFLALGGGGADTQYF
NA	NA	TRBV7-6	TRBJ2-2	TGTGCCAGCAGCCTCGTCACCGGGGAGCTGTTTTTT	CASSLVTGELFF
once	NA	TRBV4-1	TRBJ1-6	TGCGCCAGCAGCCTCCCCCCCCGGGGCGGTAATTCACCCCTCCACTTT	CASSLPPRGGNSPLHF
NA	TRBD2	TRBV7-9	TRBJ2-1	TGTGCCAGCAGCCCCGGGACTAGCGGGGGGTATTACAATGAGCAGTTCTTC	CASSPGTSGGYYNEQFF
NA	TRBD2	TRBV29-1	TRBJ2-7	TGCAGCGTTGGGGGCAGACCGGGACTACCAATATACGAGCAGTACTTC	CSVGGRPGLPIYEQYF
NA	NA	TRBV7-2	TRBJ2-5	TGTGCCAGCAGCTTTTTTGTACAGGTTCAAGAGACCCAGTACTTC	CASSFFVQVQETQYF
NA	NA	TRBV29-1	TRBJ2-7	TGCAGCGGAGGGGACGGTCCCTACGAGCAGTACTTC	CSGGDGPYEQYF
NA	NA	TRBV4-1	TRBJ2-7	TGCGCCAGCAGCCACCAAAAACAGGGCTACGAGCAGTACTTC	CASSHQKQGYEQYF
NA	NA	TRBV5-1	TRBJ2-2	TGCGCCAGCAGCCCCCGCCGTGATCCGAACACCGGGGAGCTGTTTTTT	CASSPRRDPNTGELFF
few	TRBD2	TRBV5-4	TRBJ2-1	TGTGCCAGCAGCTTGATCGCGGGGGAACACAATGAGCAGTTCTTC	CASSLIAGEHNEQFF
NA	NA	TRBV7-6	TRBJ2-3	TGTGCCAGCAGCTCCCGTATTGGGGCAACGGGCACAGATACGCAGTATTTT	CASSSRIGATGTDTQYF
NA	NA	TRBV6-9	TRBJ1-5	TGTGCCAGCCCACCCGCTCGTGGACAGCCCCAGCATTTT	CASPPARGQPQHF
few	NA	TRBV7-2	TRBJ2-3	TGTGCCAGCAGCTTGGGACCATCCACAGATACGCAGTATTTT	CASSLGPSTDTQYF
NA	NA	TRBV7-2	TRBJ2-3	TGTGCCAGCAGCTTAAGTGGCACTAGCACAGATACGCAGTATTTT	CASSLSGTSTDTQYF
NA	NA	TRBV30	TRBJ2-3	TGTGCCTGGAGTGGTTGGTCAGCGTCGGATACGCAGTATTTT	CAWSGWSASDTQYF
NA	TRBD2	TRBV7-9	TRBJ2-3	TGTGCCAGCAGCTTTGCCAGCGGGGGGATAGATACGCAGTATTTT	CASSFASGGIDTQYF
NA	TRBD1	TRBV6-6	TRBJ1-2	TGTGCCAGCACCTACCTCAGGGGGATGGACTATGGCTACACCTTC	CASTYLRGMDYGYTF
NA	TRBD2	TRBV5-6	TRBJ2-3	TGTGCCAGCAGCTTGTTTTGGGAGGGCGGCACAGATACGCAGTATTTT	CASSLFWEGGTDTQYF
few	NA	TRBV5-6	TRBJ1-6	TGTGCCAGCAGCTTGGGGGCTAATTCACCCCTCCACTTT	CASSLGANSPLHF
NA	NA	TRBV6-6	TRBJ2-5	TGTGCCAGCAGCTACCTTGGTGGGGCAAGCCAAGAGACCCAGTACTTC	CASSYLGGASQETQYF
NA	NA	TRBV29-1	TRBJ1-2	TGCAGCGTTGAAGGGGACCGCTATGGCTACACCTTC	CSVEGDRYGYTF
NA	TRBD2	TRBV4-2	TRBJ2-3	TGTGCCAGCAGCCAAGCCACTAGCGGGGCTACAGATACGCAGTATTTT	CASSQATSGATDTQYF
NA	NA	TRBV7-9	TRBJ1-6	TGTGCCAGCAGCTTCGACATGAGCTCCTATAATTCACCCCTCCACTTT	CASSFDMSSYNSPLHF
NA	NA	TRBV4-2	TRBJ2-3	TGTGCCAGCAGCCAAGGAGGCGGGGGCGTTCACATGGATACGCAGTATTTT	CASSQGGGGVHMDTQYF
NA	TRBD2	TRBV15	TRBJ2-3	TGTGCCACCAGCAGTAGACTAGCTGGGACAGATACGCAGTATTTT	CATSSRLAGTDTQYF
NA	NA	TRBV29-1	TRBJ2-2	TGCAGCGTTGCGGGGGCAGCCGGGGAGCTGTTTTTT	CSVAGAAGELFF
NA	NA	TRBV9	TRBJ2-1	TGTGCCAGCAGCGTAGACCGGGTCAGCTCCTACAATGAGCAGTTCTTC	CASSVDRVSSYNEQFF
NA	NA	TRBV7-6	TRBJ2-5	TGTGCCAGCAGCCCAGACAGGATTACACAAGAGACCCAGTACTTC	CASSPDRITQETQYF
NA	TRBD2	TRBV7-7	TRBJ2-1	TGTGCTAGCAGCTTAGCTGCGGGGGCCTACAATGAGCAGTTCTTC	CASSLAAGAYNEQFF
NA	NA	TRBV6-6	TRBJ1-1	TGTGCCAGCAGACCGATGGCGGGGGCTCTGAACACTGAAGCTTTCTTT	CASRPMAGALNTEAFF